The 30 T cell receptor beta chains in this list originate from one sample, sequenced in a study of Ad26.COV2.S vaccination and SARS-CoV-2 variants. Libraries were prepared by immunoSEQ multiplex PCR; TCRdb keeps only in-frame clonotypes and omits some of them. The sample contains 400,000 to 450,000 clones, around nine tenths of which appear only once. Treatment given: roughly 19 received Ad26.COV2.S at low or high dose, single or two shots; several received placebo; per-sample allocation not given. Sampling took place 63 days after the first vaccine or placebo injection. The sample here was peripheral blood, taken in a trial of Ad26.COV2.S vaccine versus placebo. All receptors derive from a person between 18 and 60 years old who received the Ad26.COV2.S COVID-19 vaccine or a placebo.

The rearrangement links TRBV19 to TRBJ2-6, with D perhaps TRBD1 (6 bases). The CDR3 spans 18 residues. Trimming removed 3 bases from V and 0 bases from J, with 15 bases in between. CDR1 is LNHDA, CDR2 SQIVND, per germline (reference sequence). The CDR3 loop reads CASSIRTGKLSGANVLTF. The CDR3 nucleotides are TGTGCCAGTAGTATTCGCACAGGGAAACTCTCTGGGGCCAACGTCCTGACTTTC.

J is TRBJ1-2 and V is TRBV3-1 (or the pseudogene TRBV3-2); D is possibly TRBD1 (6 bases). The V and J ends lost 1 base and 3 bases respectively, with 27 bases between them. Germline CDR1 and CDR2: LGHDT and YNNKEL (reference sequence). The CDR3 length is 20 residues. CDR3: CASSQGKKMGVRQEHYGYTF. The CDR3 DNA is TGTGCCAGCAGCCAAGGTAAGAAAATGGGGGTTCGACAGGAGCACTATGGCTACACCTTC.

V gene TRBV29-1 combines with J gene TRBJ1-2; D gene ambiguous. The CDR3 spans 13 residues. V was trimmed by 4 bases and J by 2 bases, leaving 11 bases between them. Germline CDR1 reads SQVTM; CDR2 reads ANQGSEA. The CDR3 here is CSVGFRQNYGYTF. CDR3 nucleotides: TGCAGCGTTGGGTTCCGGCAGAACTATGGCTACACCTTC. The variable domain in full, with the rest retrieved from reference TRBV29-1 and TRBJ1-2, is SAVISQKPSRDICQRGTSLTIQCQVDSQVTMMFWYRQQPGQSLTLIATANQGSEATYESGFVIDKFPISRPNLTFSTLTVSNMSPEDSSIYLCSVGFRQNYGYTFGSGTRLTVV.

There are a few counts of this clone. V is TRBV6-5 and J is TRBJ1-2; no clear D gene. The V end was cut by 8 bases, the J end by 4 bases, with 8 bases between. The CDR3 has 11 residues. Germline V gene lookup returns CDR1 MNHEY and CDR2 SVGAGI. The CDR3 here is CASSDTYGYTF. DNA of the CDR3: TGTGCCAGCTCAGACACCTATGGCTACACCTTC.

The chain recombines TRBV6-2 or TRBV6-3 with TRBJ1-1, with D possibly matching TRBD1 (5 bases). Germline lookup yields CDR1 MNHEY and CDR2 SVGEGT. The CDR3 has 13 residues. The ends were cut back, 4 bases at V and 1 base at J, with 7 bases in the middle. The CDR3 region is CASSSRENTEAFF. CDR3 bases: TGTGCCAGCAGTTCCAGGGAGAACACTGAAGCTTTCTTT.

V and J are TRBV7-9 and TRBJ2-5; 7 bases fit TRBD1. CDR3 size: 11 residues. Germline CDR1 reads SEHNR; CDR2 reads FQNEAQ (reference sequence). The ends lost 1 base at V and 13 bases at J; junction bases unmatched: 3. CDR3 loop: CASSLGGTVYF. CDR3 sequence (DNA): TGTGCCAGCAGCTTAGGTGGGACAGTGTACTTC. The variable domain in full, completed from reference TRBV7-9 and TRBJ2-5, reads DTGVSQNPRHKITKRGQNVTFRCDPISEHNRLYWYRQTLGQGPEFLTYFQNEAQLEKSRLLSDRFSAERPKGSFSTLEIQRTEQGDSAMYLCASSLGGTVYFGPGTRLLVL.

The sample holds a few counts of this clone. This chain uses TRBV5-4 with TRBJ2-7; the D gene is possibly TRBD2 (5 bases). With 3 bases removed from V and 4 bases from J, the gap between germline ends came to 14 bases. The germline CDR1 and CDR2 sequences are SGHNT and YYREEE (reference sequence). The CDR3 contains 14 residues. CDR3 loop: CASSSVGRRYEQYF. The CDR3 DNA is TGTGCCAGCAGCTCTGTCGGACGGAGGTACGAGCAGTACTTC.

This clone showed up just a few times. The chain uses TRBV6-5 and TRBJ2-1; D may be TRBD2 (5 bases). The CDR3 totals 14 residues. The V gene lost 7 bases and the J gene lost 1 base, with 11 bases spanning the gap. Germline-derived CDR1 and CDR2 are MNHEY and SVGAGI. The CDR3 region is CASIIRGSYNEQFF. The DNA for the CDR3 is TGTGCCAGCATAATCCGGGGTTCCTACAATGAGCAGTTCTTC.

The chain uses TRBV5-6 and TRBJ2-2; 7 bases align to TRBD1. This CDR3 has 15 residues. Trimming removed 4 bases from V and 6 bases from J; junction bases left unmatched: 9. From germline, CDR1 is SGHDT and CDR2 YYEEEE. CDR3 nucleotides: TGTGCCAGCAGCCAACAGGGGCGGATAGCCGGGGAGCTGTTTTTT. This encodes CASSQQGRIAGELFF. Based on the CDR3 plus reference TRBV5-6 and TRBJ2-2, the full variable domain is DAGVTQSPTHLIKTRGQQVTLRCSPKSGHDTVSWYQQALGQGPQFIFQYYEEEERQRGNFPDRFSGHQFPNYSSELNVNALLLGDSALYLCASSQQGRIAGELFFGEGSRLTVL.

The DNA of the CDR3 is TGCGCCAGCAGCCAAGTCGAAGACTTCCTAGCCAAAAACATTCAGTACTTC. It translates to CASSQVEDFLAKNIQYF. The V gene is TRBV4-1, the J gene TRBJ2-4, with D uncertain. Deletions cut 1 base from V and 0 bases from J, with 13 bases between. The CDR3 covers 17 residues. In germline, CDR1 is MGHRA, CDR2 YSYEKL.

This chain links TRBV27 with TRBJ2-7, with D tentatively TRBD1 or TRBD2 (5 bases each). Germline V gene sequence: CDR1 MNHEY, CDR2 SMNVEV (reference sequence). Trimming pared 3 bases from V and 7 bases from J, leaving 13 bases between. The length of the CDR3 is 13 residues. This CDR3 is CASSFGTSGEQYF. Here the CDR3 DNA reads TGTGCCAGCAGTTTTGGGACGTCCGGGGAGCAGTACTTC.

The rearrangement uses TRBV7-2 and TRBJ2-5; TRBD2 matches at 9 bases. J was trimmed by 5 bases and V by 5 bases; bases with no gene match: 12. This CDR3 comprises 16 residues. CDR1 and CDR2 from the germline V gene are SGHTA and FQGNSA. The CDR3 sequence: CASSRVGGRADETQYF. CDR3 nucleotide sequence: TGTGCCAGCAGCCGGGTCGGCGGGAGGGCGGACGAGACCCAGTACTTC. The full variable domain, in which reference TRBV7-2 and TRBJ2-5 provide the parts outside the CDR3, is GAGVSQSPSNKVTEKGKDVELRCDPISGHTALYWYRQSLGQGLEFLIYFQGNSAPDKSGLPSDRFSAERTGGSVSTLTIQRTQQEDSAVYLCASSRVGGRADETQYFGPGTRLLVL.

The chain is built from TRBV5-1 and TRBJ2-1; D unresolved. The CDR3 runs to 13 residues. Germline-derived CDR1 and CDR2 are SGHRS and YFSETQ. Between the trimmed V and J ends, which lost 3 bases and 6 bases, there was a span of 10 bases. CDR3 bases: TGCGCCAGCAGCTCCCTAGGCGGCAATGAGCAGTTCTTC. Amino acid sequence: CASSSLGGNEQFF.

The rearrangement joins TRBV2 to TRBJ1-2, with 8 positions matching TRBD1. The CDR3 totals 14 residues. With V trimmed by 9 bases and J by 4 bases, 10 bases remained unmatched. Germline V gene lookup returns CDR1 SNHLY and CDR2 FYNNEI. CDR3 in amino acids: CASLGQGSGYGYTF. The CDR3, as DNA: TGTGCCAGTCTAGGACAGGGATCGGGCTATGGCTACACCTTC.

V is TRBV6-2 or TRBV6-3 and J is TRBJ1-1; perhaps TRBD1 as D (6 bases). The CDR3 spans 13 residues. Germline CDR1 MNHEY, CDR2 SVGEGT. Trimming cost V 3 bases and J 4 bases, with 9 bases left between them. The CDR3 spells CASSYKGGTEAFF. The CDR3 region has the DNA TGTGCCAGCAGTTATAAGGGGGGCACTGAAGCTTTCTTT.

The rearrangement links TRBV6-6 to TRBJ2-7; tentatively, D is TRBD1 (5 bases). Germline V gene sequence: CDR1 MNHNY, CDR2 SVGAGI (reference sequence). The CDR3 runs to 15 residues. V was trimmed by 0 bases and J by 3 bases, leaving 12 bases between them. The CDR3 spells CASSYSIGQGYEQYF. The CDR3 DNA follows: TGTGCCAGCAGTTACTCGATTGGACAAGGCTACGAGCAGTACTTC.

The chain links TRBV6-5 to TRBJ2-5; D ambiguous. This CDR3 is 14 amino acids long. The V end lost 5 bases, the J end lost 0 bases, and 10 bases lay between the germline ends. CDR1 is MNHEY, CDR2 SVGAGI, per germline. As DNA, the CDR3 is TGTGCCAGCAGTAGAACCAAGTACCAAGAGACCCAGTACTTC. This translates into CASSRTKYQETQYF.

This clone came up many times. J is TRBJ2-1 and V is TRBV5-3, with TRBD2 matching over 14 bases. TRBV5-3 is filed as an ORF, its function uncertain. The CDR3 is 17 residues long. The trim removed 9 bases at V and 2 bases at J, leaving 10 bases unmatched. The CDR3 protein is CATTTSGREKTYNEQFF. The CDR3 coding sequence is TGTGCCACAACGACTAGCGGGAGGGAAAAAACCTACAATGAGCAGTTCTTC.

The chain joins TRBV2 to TRBJ2-2, with D perhaps matching TRBD1 (6 bases). From germline, CDR1 is SNHLY and CDR2 FYNNEI. Deletions cut 10 bases from V and 6 bases from J, with 15 bases between. This CDR3 spans 13 amino acids. The CDR3 coding sequence is TGTGCCACCACTGAACAGGGACCCGGGGAGCTGTTTTTT. This translates into CATTEQGPGELFF.

This chain links TRBV6-2 or TRBV6-3 with TRBJ1-5; 9 nucleotides line up with TRBD1. The trim removed 2 bases at V and 3 bases at J, leaving 8 bases unmatched. Germline CDR1 MNHEY, CDR2 SVGEGT. This CDR3 is 17 amino acids long. This CDR3 is CASSYPWTGASNQPQHF. The CDR3 DNA reads TGTGCCAGCAGTTACCCCTGGACAGGGGCTTCCAATCAGCCCCAGCATTTT.

The chain links TRBV18 to TRBJ2-1; D unclear. The length of the CDR3 is 14 residues. CDR1 is KGHSH, CDR2 LQKENI, per germline. V gave up 2 bases and J gave up 8 bases, with 13 bases separating them. For the CDR3, the DNA is TGTGCCAGCTCACCAAAATCAAATCAGGATGAGCAGTTCTTC. Translating gives CASSPKSNQDEQFF.

J is TRBJ2-1 and V is TRBV7-2; TRBD2 agrees at 9 bases. Per the germline V gene, CDR1 is SGHTA and CDR2 is FQGNSA. With V trimmed by 4 bases and J by 3 bases, 7 bases remained unmatched. This CDR3 is 16 amino acids long. CDR3 nucleotides: TGTGCCAGCAGCTCACCAGCGGGAGGCCTCTACAATGAGCAGTTCTTC. Amino acid sequence: CASSSPAGGLYNEQFF.

The chain recombines TRBV19 with TRBJ2-2; the match to TRBD1 covers 10 bases. The germline gives CDR1 LNHDA, CDR2 SQIVND (reference sequence). Trimming took 10 bases from V and 6 from J; bases not matched to a gene: 11. The length of the CDR3 is 15 residues. CDR3 in DNA: TGTGCCACCAGCAGGACAGGGGGTTCTCCCGGGGAGCTGTTTTTT. Its protein product is CATSRTGGSPGELFF.

The chain joins TRBV7-9 to TRBJ2-5; a weak D match, TRBD2 (6 bases). Germline-derived CDR1 and CDR2 are SEHNR and FQNEAQ (reference sequence). Trimming took off 5 bases at V and 9 bases at J, with 10 bases between the two ends. The CDR3 covers 11 residues. Here the CDR3 reads CASSPGEAQYF. The CDR3 DNA is TGTGCCAGCAGCCCCGGGGAGGCCCAGTACTTC.

The CDR3 nucleotides are TGTGCCAGCACCCGGACACGAGATGAGCAGTTCTTC. It specifies CASTRTRDEQFF. The chain uses TRBV12-3 or TRBV12-4 and TRBJ2-1; maybe TRBD1 (5 bases). Between the trimmed V and J ends, which lost 7 bases and 8 bases, there was a span of 12 bases. The CDR3 extends over 12 amino acids.

The chain has TRBV7-2 and TRBJ2-1; TRBD2 aligns across 8 bases. Germline V gene lookup returns CDR1 SGHTA and CDR2 FQGNSA. The CDR3 sequence is 13 residues long. The J segment lost 13 bases and the V segment lost 3 bases, leaving 8 bases of the junction unmatched. The CDR3 spells CASSFWTSREQFF. In DNA, the CDR3 is TGTGCCAGCAGCTTTTGGACTAGCCGGGAACAGTTCTTC.

The chain employs TRBV7-6 and TRBJ1-6; the match to TRBD1 covers 7 bases. The CDR3 runs 19 residues. Germline loops: CDR1 SGHVS, CDR2 FNYEAQ. V lost 2 bases and J lost 6; bases outside the gene matches: 16. CDR3 coding DNA: TGTGCCAGCAGCTTAACGCCCCGGGACAGTTCTAGGGGTAATTCACCCCTCCACTTT. Its protein is CASSLTPRDSSRGNSPLHF. Combining the CDR3 with reference TRBV7-6 and TRBJ1-6 gives the whole variable domain GAGVSQSPRYKVTKRGQDVALRCDPISGHVSLYWYRQALGQGPEFLTYFNYEAQQDKSGLPNDRFSAERPEGSISTLTIQRTEQRDSAMYRCASSLTPRDSSRGNSPLHFGNGTRLTVT.

V usage is TRBV5-8 and J usage is TRBJ2-1; 7 bases match TRBD2. This CDR3 has 16 residues. Germline V gene lookup returns CDR1 SGHTS and CDR2 YDEGEE. Trimming removed 6 bases from V and 9 bases from J; junction bases left unmatched: 18. The CDR3 DNA reads TGTGCCAGCAATCTAGGGGCTGGGACTGGGGGGGGTGAGCAGTTCTTC. Its translation: CASNLGAGTGGGEQFF.

The gene calls are TRBV19 and TRBJ1-1; a possible D gene is TRBD1 (6 bases). The germline V gene encodes CDR1 LNHDA and CDR2 SQIVND (reference sequence). Between the trimmed V and J ends, which lost 3 bases and 3 bases, there was a span of 14 bases. The CDR3 is 15 residues long. The CDR3 loop reads CASSMTGLGDTEAFF. Written as DNA, the CDR3 is TGTGCCAGTAGTATGACAGGTCTGGGCGACACTGAAGCTTTCTTT.

V and J are TRBV19 and TRBJ1-5, with 8 bases aligning to TRBD1. The CDR3 is 14 residues long. Germline-derived CDR1 and CDR2 are LNHDA and SQIVND (reference sequence). The trim removed 5 bases at V and 6 bases at J, leaving 6 bases unmatched. CDR3 in amino acids: CASSGSGGSQPQHF. The CDR3 nucleotides read TGTGCCAGTAGTGGCTCAGGGGGCAGTCAGCCCCAGCATTTT.